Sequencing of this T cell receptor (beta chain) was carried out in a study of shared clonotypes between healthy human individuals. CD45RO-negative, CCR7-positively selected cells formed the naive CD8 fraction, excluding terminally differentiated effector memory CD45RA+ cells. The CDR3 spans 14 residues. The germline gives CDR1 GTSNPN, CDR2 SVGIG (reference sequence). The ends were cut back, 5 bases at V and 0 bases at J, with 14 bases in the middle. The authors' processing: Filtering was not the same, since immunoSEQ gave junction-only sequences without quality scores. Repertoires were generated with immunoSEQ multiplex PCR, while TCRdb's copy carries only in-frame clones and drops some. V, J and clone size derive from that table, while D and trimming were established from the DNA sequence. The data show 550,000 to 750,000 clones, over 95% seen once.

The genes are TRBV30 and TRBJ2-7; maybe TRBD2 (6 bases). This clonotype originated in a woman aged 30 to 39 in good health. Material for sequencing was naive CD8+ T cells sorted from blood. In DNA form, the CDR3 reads TGTGCCTGGGCGACTAGTGCAAGCTCCTACGAGCAGTACTTC. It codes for CAWATSASSYEQYF.